The 21 T cell receptor beta chains in this list originate from one sample, sequenced in a study of T cells in localized non-small cell lung cancer. Measured with immunoSEQ multiplex PCR; TCRdb has only the in-frame clones, and not every one. The sample has around 36,000 clones, 79% seen once. The sequences come from PBMCs, collected before any cancer treatment. The receptors shown here come from a woman between 35 and 70 years old with stage II squamous cell lung carcinoma.

This sequence joins TRBV5-1 and TRBJ2-1; 7 bases are shared with TRBD1. The CDR3 sequence is 14 residues long. V shed 4 bases, J shed 1 base, and the junction held 2 bases outside the gene matches. From germline, CDR1 is SGHRS and CDR2 YFSETQ. This chain's CDR3 is CASSPGQSYNEQFF. As DNA, the CDR3 is TGCGCCAGCAGCCCGGGACAGTCCTACAATGAGCAGTTCTTC.

V gene TRBV15 combines with J gene TRBJ1-1; no clear D gene. The germline V gene encodes CDR1 LNHNV and CDR2 YYDKDF (reference sequence). Trimming left V 8 bases short and J 3 bases short, with 16 bases between. The CDR3 contains 14 residues. The CDR3 loop is CATQEARMDTEAFF. CDR3 nucleotide sequence: TGTGCCACCCAGGAGGCGCGGATGGACACTGAAGCTTTCTTT.

The chain couples TRBV11-2 to TRBJ2-4, with 7 bases aligning to TRBD2. V shed 5 bases, J shed 3 bases, and the junction held 10 bases outside the gene matches. This CDR3 is 16 amino acids long. Germline V gene data show CDR1 as SGHAT and CDR2 as FQNNGV. The CDR3 DNA reads TGTGCCAGCAGCCCCATAGCGGGCGGGGTCAAAAACATTCAGTACTTC. Translated, it gives CASSPIAGGVKNIQYF.

The genes are TRBV5-1 and TRBJ1-1, with 10 bases fitting TRBD1. CDR3 length: 16 residues. J lost 0 bases, V lost 4 bases, and 6 bases had no gene match. In germline, CDR1 is SGHRS, CDR2 YFSETQ. CDR3 residues: CASSRDRGDMNTEAFF. Here the CDR3 DNA reads TGCGCCAGCAGCCGGGACAGGGGCGATATGAACACTGAAGCTTTCTTT.

The V gene is TRBV27, the J gene TRBJ2-7; a weak D match, TRBD2 (6 bases). The CDR3 contains 15 residues. The V gene lost 6 bases and the J gene lost 4 bases, with 19 bases spanning the gap. Germline V gene data show CDR1 as MNHEY and CDR2 as SMNVEV (reference sequence). The CDR3 coding sequence is TGTGCCAGCAGCGCAAATCGGGGGATAAAATACGAGCAGTACTTC. This gives the protein CASSANRGIKYEQYF.

V gene TRBV5-1 combines with J gene TRBJ1-4; D is unresolved. Trimming stripped 2 bases from V and 0 bases from J, with 8 bases between. The CDR3 sequence is 15 residues long. From germline, CDR1 is SGHRS and CDR2 YFSETQ. DNA for the CDR3: TGCGCCAGCAGCTTTAACTTTGCAACTAATGAAAAACTGTTTTTT. The encoded protein is CASSFNFATNEKLFF. Full variable domain (rest looked up from reference TRBV5-1 and TRBJ1-4): KAGVTQTPRYLIKTRGQQVTLSCSPISGHRSVSWYQQTPGQGLQFLFEYFSETQRNKGNFPGRFSGRQFSNSRSEMNVSTLELGDSALYLCASSFNFATNEKLFFGSGTQLSVL.

The rearrangement uses TRBV27 and TRBJ2-5; weak D call: TRBD2 (5 bases). Trimming took off 7 bases at V and 5 bases at J, with 17 bases between the two ends. CDR3 length: 14 amino acids. Germline V gene lookup returns CDR1 MNHEY and CDR2 SMNVEV (reference sequence). The DNA for the CDR3 is TGTGCCAGCAAGCGGACGTCTATCGGGGAGACCCAGTACTTC. It encodes CASKRTSIGETQYF.

Written as DNA, the CDR3 is TGTGCCAGCACCGAACCGGGACAGGGGGCGACTGAAGCTTTCTTT. Its translation is CASTEPGQGATEAFF. The rearrangement joins TRBV6-1 to TRBJ1-1; TRBD1 agrees at 12 bases. Germline CDR1 MNHNS, CDR2 SASEGT. This CDR3 region has 15 residues. V lost 7 bases to trimming and J lost 5 bases; unmatched junction nucleotides: 8.

The chain combines TRBV28 with TRBJ2-7; D is ambiguous. The CDR3 spans 11 residues. Trimming shortened V by 3 bases and J by 2 bases, and 2 bases separated the two germline ends. Germline loops: CDR1 MDHEN, CDR2 SYDVKM. The CDR3 sequence: CASSFTYEQYF. CDR3 sequence (DNA): TGTGCCAGCAGTTTCACCTACGAGCAGTACTTC.

This rearrangement joins TRBV7-2 to TRBJ1-3; perhaps TRBD1 as D (6 bases). This CDR3 has 16 amino acids. Germline V lookup: CDR1 SGHTA, CDR2 FQGNSA. V was pared by 1 base and J by 2 bases, with 12 bases between. CDR3 in amino acids: CASSLGPAGAGNTIYF. CDR3 DNA sequence: TGTGCCAGCAGCTTAGGGCCTGCAGGGGCTGGAAACACCATATATTTT.

A single count supports this clone. J is TRBJ1-6 and V is TRBV18, with a weak D call TRBD1 (5 bases). Trimming took 3 bases from V and 9 from J, leaving 18 bases between them. CDR3 length: 16 amino acids. Germline CDR1 is KGHSH and CDR2 is LQKENI. The CDR3 loop reads CASSPDSGGESSPLHF. The CDR3 DNA is TGTGCCAGCTCACCCGACTCCGGGGGGGAGAGTTCACCCCTCCACTTT.

This sequence joins TRBV10-3 and TRBJ1-1; D is uncertain. Germline V lookup: CDR1 ENHRY, CDR2 SYGVKD. This CDR3 has 13 residues. V was cut by 0 bases and J by 4 bases, with 6 bases left in between. The CDR3 spells CAISESRSTEAFF. The CDR3 region has the DNA TGTGCCATCAGTGAGTCGAGGTCCACTGAAGCTTTCTTT.

This clone has only one observation. The J gene is TRBJ1-1, the V gene TRBV2; D is unresolved. The V end was cut by 3 bases, the J end by 1 base, with 9 bases between. Germline CDR1 and CDR2: SNHLY and FYNNEI. The CDR3 length is 14 residues. The CDR3 DNA is TGTGCCAGCAGTGACAGGACCCAGAACACTGAAGCTTTCTTT. Its protein is CASSDRTQNTEAFF.

V usage is TRBV7-6 and J usage is TRBJ2-3; 9 bases agree with TRBD2. V was clipped by 3 bases and J by 2 bases; unmatched bases: 6. CDR3 length: 16 residues. Germline CDR1 reads SGHVS; CDR2 reads FNYEAQ. The CDR3 loop reads CASSLIAGAITDTQYF. The CDR3 nucleotides are TGTGCCAGCAGCTTGATAGCGGGAGCCATCACAGATACGCAGTATTTT.

CDR3 sequence: CASSELLGGDEQFF. CDR3 nucleotides: TGTGCCAGCAGTGAACTGTTAGGGGGCGATGAGCAGTTCTTC. V is TRBV2 and J is TRBJ2-1; 7 bases fit TRBD1. The CDR3 has 14 residues. CDR1 and CDR2 from the germline V gene are SNHLY and FYNNEI. Trimming removed 2 bases from V and 8 bases from J; junction bases left unmatched: 6.

The table lists this clone with a few counts. The V call is TRBV7-9, the J call TRBJ1-6; D unresolved. V lost 5 bases, J lost 12 bases, and 14 bases lay in between. This CDR3 is 13 amino acids long. Germline values: CDR1 SEHNR, CDR2 FQNEAQ (reference sequence). The chain's CDR3 is CASSLTQDEPLHF. The CDR3 DNA sequence: TGTGCCAGCAGCCTAACCCAGGACGAACCCCTCCACTTT.

This clone showed up just a few times. This chain uses TRBV2 with TRBJ1-5; 7 positions agree with TRBD1. The length of the CDR3 is 15 residues. Trimming at V came to 6 bases and at J to 2 bases, leaving 7 bases not matched to a gene. In germline, CDR1 is SNHLY, CDR2 FYNNEI. CDR3 coding DNA: TGTGCCAGCAGGACCTCAACAGGGGGCAATCAGCCCCAGCATTTT. It yields the protein CASRTSTGGNQPQHF.

This rearrangement joins TRBV7-2 to TRBJ1-5; no firm D call. Trimming removed 1 base from V and 9 bases from J, with 10 bases in between. The CDR3 sequence is 13 residues long. Germline V gene lookup returns CDR1 SGHTA and CDR2 FQGNSA. In DNA, the CDR3 is TGTGCCAGCAGCTTAGACGTCGGAGCGCCCCAGCATTTT. Its protein is CASSLDVGAPQHF.

The V gene is TRBV28, the J gene TRBJ1-3; TRBD1 matches at 9 bases. J was trimmed by 4 bases and V by 2 bases; bases with no gene match: 0. The CDR3 sequence is 14 residues long. Germline V gives CDR1 MDHEN, CDR2 SYDVKM. The CDR3 is CASSLTGGGNTIYF. The CDR3 DNA is TGTGCCAGCAGTTTAACAGGGGGCGGAAACACCATATATTTT.

The rearrangement uses TRBV11-2 and TRBJ2-1; perhaps TRBD2 as D (5 bases). Looked up from germline, CDR1 is SGHAT and CDR2 is FQNNGV. The CDR3 has 16 amino acids. V was trimmed by 3 bases and J by 4 bases, leaving 16 bases between them. The CDR3 reads CASSFSSDSRYNEQFF. DNA of the CDR3: TGTGCCAGCAGCTTCAGTTCGGACTCCAGGTACAATGAGCAGTTCTTC.

This clone was observed a single time. The V and J genes are TRBV11-2 and TRBJ2-1; D may be TRBD1 (5 bases). Germline-derived CDR1 and CDR2 are SGHAT and FQNNGV. Trimming took off 2 bases at V and 6 bases at J, with 11 bases between the two ends. The CDR3 is made up of 14 amino acids. The CDR3 bases are TGTGCCAGCAGCTTACAGGGATGGGTCAATGAGCAGTTCTTC. Its protein product is CASSLQGWVNEQFF. The full variable domain, completed using reference TRBV11-2 and TRBJ2-1, is EAGVAQSPRYKIIEKRQSVAFWCNPISGHATLYWYQQILGQGPKLLIQFQNNGVVDDSQLPKDRFSAERLKGVDSTLKIQPAKLEDSAVYLCASSLQGWVNEQFFGPGTRLTVL.